The 31 T cell receptor beta chains reported below all come from one sample, sequenced in a study of CD8 T cells in Susac syndrome. With random hexamers, roughly 0.5 to 1 ug RNA was reverse transcribed. One entry per CDR3 protein results from TCRdb running MiXCR on the immunoSEQ multiplex PCR reads. The sample yields about 130,000 distinct CDR3 sequences, about 93% seen once. The sample taken for sequencing was CD8+ T cells from PBMCs. The receptors were sampled from a human donor with multiple sclerosis.

The DNA for the CDR3 is TGCAGCTGGGGCGGGCCCCCTGAAGCTTTCTTT. Translating gives CSWGGPPEAFF. This chain joins TRBV29-1 and TRBJ1-1, with D possibly being TRBD1 (5 bases). The CDR3 is made up of 11 amino acids. The V gene's germline CDR1 is SQVTM and CDR2 ANQGSEA. The V end was cut by 8 bases, the J end by 6 bases, with 13 bases between.

Here the CDR3 reads CASKRDRGWGADTQYF. CDR3 DNA: TGTGCCAGCAAACGGGACAGGGGGTGGGGCGCAGATACGCAGTATTTT. The chain couples TRBV28 to TRBJ2-3, with 11 positions matching TRBD1. Unmatched junction bases numbered 10, after V lost 7 bases and J lost 4 bases. Germline CDR1 MDHEN, CDR2 SYDVKM. The CDR3 covers 16 residues.

The gene calls are TRBV7-9 and TRBJ1-1; D is ambiguous. The germline gives CDR1 SEHNR, CDR2 FQNEAQ (reference sequence). The CDR3 covers 15 residues. The ends were cut back, 7 bases at V and 11 bases at J, with 26 bases in the middle. CDR3 amino acids: CASNFLPGEPLEAFF. The CDR3 bases are TGTGCCAGCAACTTCCTTCCAGGAGAACCCTTAGAGGCTTTCTTT.

This chain connects TRBV5-4 to TRBJ2-7; the match to TRBD2 covers 10 bases. Trimming cost V 4 bases and J 4 bases; bases outside gene matches: 11. Per germline, CDR1 SGHNT and CDR2 YYREEE (reference sequence). The CDR3 has 16 amino acids. CDR3 loop: CASSLQAGLARYEQYF. The CDR3 DNA follows: TGTGCCAGCAGCCTTCAAGCGGGACTAGCGAGATACGAGCAGTACTTC.

This sequence joins TRBV4-1 and TRBJ2-2, with TRBD1 as a possible D gene (7 bases). Germline values: CDR1 MGHRA, CDR2 YSYEKL. This CDR3 comprises 17 residues. Trimming pared 4 bases from V and 6 bases from J, leaving 21 bases between. CDR3 DNA: TGCGCCAGCAGCCGTGCAGGGGGGTTGGTCGTCGCCGGGGAGCTGTTTTTT. It is translated as CASSRAGGLVVAGELFF.

The table lists this clonotype with a count of one. The V gene is TRBV3-1, the J gene TRBJ2-1; TRBD2 matches at 7 bases. Trimming cost V 0 bases and J 13 bases; bases outside gene matches: 0. The CDR3 consists of 11 residues. CDR1 and CDR2 from the germline V gene are LGHDT and YNNKEL (reference sequence). In DNA, the CDR3 is TGTGCCAGCAGCCAAGAGACTAGCCAGTTCTTC. It encodes CASSQETSQFF.

This clonotype showed up just a few times. This chain joins TRBV29-1 and TRBJ2-7, with 12 bases identical to TRBD1. V dropped 8 bases and J dropped 6; count of bases not matched to a gene: 5. Germline V gene lookup returns CDR1 SQVTM and CDR2 ANQGSEA. This CDR3 region has 12 residues. CDR3 amino acids: CSHGTGGCEQYF. CDR3 DNA: TGCAGCCACGGGACAGGGGGCTGCGAGCAGTACTTC.

J is TRBJ2-5 and V is TRBV11-2; 13 bases line up with TRBD2. This CDR3 region has 16 residues. The trim removed 0 bases at V and 5 bases at J, leaving 3 bases unmatched. The V gene's germline CDR1 is SGHAT and CDR2 FQNNGV. This CDR3 is CASSLELAGGSETQYF. The DNA for the CDR3 is TGTGCCAGCAGCTTAGAACTAGCGGGAGGGTCCGAGACCCAGTACTTC.

The chain uses TRBV5-1 and TRBJ1-1, with D perhaps TRBD1 (5 bases). V was trimmed by 2 bases and J by 5 bases, leaving 13 bases between them. The germline gives CDR1 SGHRS, CDR2 YFSETQ. The CDR3 is 14 residues long. Written as DNA, the CDR3 is TGCGCCAGCAGCTTAGGGGACTGGGGGACTGAAGCTTTCTTT. This translates into CASSLGDWGTEAFF. Filled out from reference TRBV5-1 and TRBJ1-1, the complete variable domain reads KAGVTQTPRYLIKTRGQQVTLSCSPISGHRSVSWYQQTPGQGLQFLFEYFSETQRNKGNFPGRFSGRQFSNSRSEMNVSTLELGDSALYLCASSLGDWGTEAFFGQGTRLTVV.

The chain employs TRBV27 and TRBJ2-7; no clear D. CDR1 and CDR2 from the germline V gene are MNHEY and SMNVEV (reference sequence). The CDR3 loop spans 13 amino acids. V gave up 3 bases and J gave up 5 bases, with 11 bases separating them. CDR3 sequence: CASSLTDIHEQYF. The CDR3 nucleotides are TGTGCCAGCAGTTTGACTGACATCCACGAGCAGTACTTC.

This chain uses TRBV27 with TRBJ2-7; the match to TRBD1 covers 8 bases. The CDR3 is 14 amino acids. Germline assignment: CDR1 MNHEY and CDR2 SMNVEV (reference sequence). V lost 4 bases and J lost 4; bases outside the gene matches: 6. CDR3 sequence (DNA): TGTGCCAGCAGTTGGGGACAGGAGGGATACGAGCAGTACTTC. Protein product: CASSWGQEGYEQYF.

This chain joins TRBV6-1 and TRBJ2-5; D unresolved. Germline V gives CDR1 MNHNS, CDR2 SASEGT. The CDR3 runs to 16 residues. V lost 5 bases and J lost 5, with 21 bases in between. The CDR3 DNA is TGTGCCAGCAGTAGGGCCCGGTATGGGGTCGGCGAGACCCAGTACTTC. Its translation is CASSRARYGVGETQYF.

The CDR3 sequence is CSVKGGRTEAFF. In DNA, the CDR3 is TGCAGCGTCAAGGGAGGGAGGACTGAAGCTTTCTTT. V and J are TRBV29-1 and TRBJ1-1; no reliable D call. The CDR3 is made up of 12 amino acids. The ends were cut back, 6 bases at V and 5 bases at J, with 13 bases in the middle. From germline, CDR1 is SQVTM and CDR2 ANQGSEA.

V gene TRBV10-3 combines with J gene TRBJ1-2; 11 bases line up with TRBD1. This CDR3 spans 15 amino acids. Germline CDR1 is ENHRY and CDR2 is SYGVKD. J gave up 7 bases and V 6 bases, and 10 bases lay outside the gene matches. The CDR3 sequence is CAIRDGQGASGGYTF. The CDR3 DNA sequence: TGTGCCATCAGAGACGGACAGGGGGCCTCGGGTGGCTACACCTTC.

The chain couples TRBV6-6 to TRBJ1-2; the match to TRBD1 covers 10 bases. After removal of 5 bases from V and 5 bases from J, the junction contained 8 bases not matched to a gene. The CDR3 loop spans 15 amino acids. Germline V gene sequence: CDR1 MNHNY, CDR2 SVGAGI (reference sequence). CDR3 DNA sequence: TGTGCCAGCAGTGAGACAGGGGGCGCGAGGTATGGCTACACCTTC. Translating gives CASSETGGARYGYTF.

The J gene is TRBJ1-5, the V gene TRBV23-1, with D unresolved. Being an ORF, TRBV23-1 has a function that is uncertain. V was pared by 3 bases and J by 0 bases, with 18 bases between. There are 18 residues in the CDR3. The CDR3 coding sequence is TGCGCCAGCAGTCAGATGAACCGGGAGAACCCTAGCAATCAGCCCCAGCATTTT. Translated, it gives CASSQMNRENPSNQPQHF.

The sample holds one count of this clonotype. The rearrangement joins TRBV7-9 to TRBJ2-1; a possible D gene is TRBD2 (7 bases). Germline CDR1 is SEHNR and CDR2 is FQNEAQ (reference sequence). Between the trimmed V and J ends, which lost 5 bases and 12 bases, there was a span of 32 bases. The CDR3 totals 18 residues. CDR3 amino acids: CASSLSQGRERVLGGQFF. CDR3 sequence (DNA): TGTGCCAGCAGCCTCTCTCAGGGGCGGGAGAGGGTCCTGGGAGGGCAGTTCTTC.

V and J are TRBV6-5 and TRBJ2-1; D is undetermined. The CDR3 sequence is 15 residues long. V lost 0 bases, J lost 6 bases, and 12 bases lay in between. The germline gives CDR1 MNHEY, CDR2 SVGAGI. The DNA for the CDR3 is TGTGCCAGCAGTTACTCAAGTTCACCGACCAATGAGCAGTTCTTC. Amino acids: CASSYSSSPTNEQFF.

The chain joins TRBV11-2 to TRBJ1-3; unclear D gene. Germline V gene sequence: CDR1 SGHAT, CDR2 FQNNGV. Deletions cut 5 bases from V and 4 bases from J, with 18 bases between. The length of the CDR3 is 16 residues. The CDR3, as DNA: TGTGCCAGCAGCCCCCGCGCCGGGGTGGGCGGAAACACCATATATTTT. Protein product: CASSPRAGVGGNTIYF.

V and J are TRBV6-5 and TRBJ1-1, with D unclear. Germline loops: CDR1 MNHEY, CDR2 SVGAGI. The CDR3 runs to 15 residues. V was pared by 0 bases and J by 3 bases, with 11 bases between. In DNA form, the CDR3 reads TGTGCCAGCAGTTACTCGTGGGGTACGGACACTGAAGCTTTCTTT. Translated, it gives CASSYSWGTDTEAFF.

This clonotype was seen a handful of times. The chain links TRBV3-1 to TRBJ1-1; D remains ambiguous. Germline V gene data show CDR1 as LGHDT and CDR2 as YNNKEL (reference sequence). The CDR3 spans 12 residues. Between the trimmed V and J ends, which lost 4 bases and 4 bases, there was a span of 7 bases. This CDR3 reads CASSREGTEAFF. The CDR3 nucleotides are TGTGCCAGCAGCCGGGAAGGCACTGAAGCTTTCTTT.

The chain combines TRBV29-1 with TRBJ2-5, with TRBD1 as a possible D gene (5 bases). V was pared by 5 bases and J by 0 bases, with 13 bases between. Germline V gene sequence: CDR1 SQVTM, CDR2 ANQGSEA. This CDR3 comprises 14 residues. CDR3 coding DNA: TGCAGCGTTAGAAGACAGCAAAACCAAGAGACCCAGTACTTC. Amino acid sequence: CSVRRQQNQETQYF.

The rearrangement joins TRBV6-6 to TRBJ1-2; no clear D. Trimming cost V 5 bases and J 4 bases, with 14 bases left between them. From germline, CDR1 is MNHNY and CDR2 SVGAGI (reference sequence). This CDR3 spans 14 amino acids. The CDR3 reads CASSLQRESYGYTF. Written as DNA, the CDR3 is TGTGCCAGCAGTCTACAGAGGGAGTCCTATGGCTACACCTTC.

The rearrangement links TRBV12-3 or TRBV12-4 to TRBJ2-7; no definite D call. V shed 3 bases and J shed 4 bases, with 10 bases lying between them. The CDR3 loop spans 13 amino acids. This CDR3 reads CASSFLRRYEQYF. DNA for the CDR3: TGTGCCAGCAGTTTCCTCCGACGTTACGAGCAGTACTTC.

The chain combines TRBV5-8 with TRBJ1-1, with 12 positions matching TRBD1. The V gene's germline CDR1 is SGHTS and CDR2 YDEGEE. The CDR3 is 17 amino acids. Unmatched junction bases numbered 6, after V lost 2 bases and J lost 1 base. The CDR3 spells CASSFRDRGPANTEAFF. The CDR3 DNA reads as TGTGCCAGCAGCTTCCGGGACAGGGGGCCAGCGAACACTGAAGCTTTCTTT.

The gene calls are TRBV27 and TRBJ1-4; D unresolved. Trimming shortened V by 3 bases and J by 0 bases, and 11 bases separated the two germline ends. This CDR3 region has 16 residues. Germline V gene data show CDR1 as MNHEY and CDR2 as SMNVEV (reference sequence). Here the CDR3 reads CASSFKRVTTNEKLFF. CDR3 bases: TGTGCCAGCAGTTTCAAGCGTGTCACAACTAATGAAAAACTGTTTTTT.

The chain recombines TRBV4-3 with TRBJ1-1; D not resolved. This CDR3 contains 12 residues. Trimming removed 1 base at V and 8 bases at J, with 8 bases between. Per the germline V gene, CDR1 is LGHNA and CDR2 is YSLEER. CDR3 residues: CASSQGSGEAFF. The CDR3 DNA follows: TGCGCCAGCAGCCAAGGTTCCGGCGAAGCTTTCTTT.

The chain combines TRBV30 with TRBJ2-3; D is perhaps TRBD1 or TRBD2 (6 bases each). This CDR3 has 14 amino acids. Trimming left V 0 bases short and J 2 bases short, with 9 bases between. Germline CDR1 reads GTSNPN; CDR2 reads SVGIG (reference sequence). The CDR3, as DNA: TGTGCCTGGAGTGTGTGGGGGGCCACAGATACGCAGTATTTT. Encoded protein: CAWSVWGATDTQYF.

The chain combines TRBV27 with TRBJ2-2; no reliable D call. Between the trimmed V and J ends, which lost 3 bases and 4 bases, there was a span of 6 bases. CDR3 size: 13 residues. Germline values: CDR1 MNHEY, CDR2 SMNVEV (reference sequence). The CDR3 DNA sequence: TGTGCCAGCAGTTTGGCTGTCACCGGGGAGCTGTTTTTT. Translated: CASSLAVTGELFF.

The J gene is TRBJ2-5, the V gene TRBV10-3; 7 nucleotides align to TRBD2. Looked up from germline, CDR1 is ENHRY and CDR2 is SYGVKD. Unmatched junction bases numbered 7, after V lost 3 bases and J lost 6 bases. This CDR3 is 14 amino acids long. CDR3 loop: CAISDSGGRKTQYF. The CDR3, as DNA: TGTGCCATCAGTGACTCGGGGGGAAGAAAGACCCAGTACTTC.

V gene TRBV4-1 combines with J gene TRBJ1-1; the D gene is possibly TRBD1 (6 bases). Germline CDR1 and CDR2: MGHRA and YSYEKL. The CDR3 length is 15 residues. V shed 4 bases and J shed 4 bases, with 16 bases lying between them. In DNA, the CDR3 is TGCGCCAGCAGCCCCCCCCCGGGGGGCTTCACTGAAGCTTTCTTT. Protein sequence: CASSPPPGGFTEAFF.